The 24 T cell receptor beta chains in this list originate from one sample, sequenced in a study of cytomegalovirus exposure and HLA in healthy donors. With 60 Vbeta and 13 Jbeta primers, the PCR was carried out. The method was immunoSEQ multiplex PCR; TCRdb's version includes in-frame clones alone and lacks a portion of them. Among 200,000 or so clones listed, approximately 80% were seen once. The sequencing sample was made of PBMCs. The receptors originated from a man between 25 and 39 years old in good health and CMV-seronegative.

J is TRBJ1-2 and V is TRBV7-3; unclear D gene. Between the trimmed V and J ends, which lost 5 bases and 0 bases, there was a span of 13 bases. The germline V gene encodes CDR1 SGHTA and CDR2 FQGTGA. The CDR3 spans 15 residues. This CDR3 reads CASSPHGGANYGYTF. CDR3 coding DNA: TGTGCCAGCAGCCCCCATGGCGGGGCTAACTATGGCTACACCTTC.

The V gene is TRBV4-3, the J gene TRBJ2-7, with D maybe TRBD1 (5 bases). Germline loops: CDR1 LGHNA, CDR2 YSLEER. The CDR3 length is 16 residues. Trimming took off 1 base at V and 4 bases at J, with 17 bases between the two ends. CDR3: CASSQVGAEPLYEQYF. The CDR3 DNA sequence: TGCGCCAGCAGCCAAGTAGGGGCAGAACCCCTTTACGAGCAGTACTTC.

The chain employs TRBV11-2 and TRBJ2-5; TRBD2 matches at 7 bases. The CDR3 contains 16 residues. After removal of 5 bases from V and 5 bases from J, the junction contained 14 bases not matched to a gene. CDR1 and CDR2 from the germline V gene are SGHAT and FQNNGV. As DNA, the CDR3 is TGTGCCAGCAGCCCGCACGGACTAGGCCCCTGGGAGACCCAGTACTTC. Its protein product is CASSPHGLGPWETQYF.

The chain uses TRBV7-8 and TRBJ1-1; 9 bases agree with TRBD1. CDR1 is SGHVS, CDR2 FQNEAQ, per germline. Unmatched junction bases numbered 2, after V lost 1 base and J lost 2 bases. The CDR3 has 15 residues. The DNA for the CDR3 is TGTGCCAGCAGCTTAGGGACAGGGGCCAACACTGAAGCTTTCTTT. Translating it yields CASSLGTGANTEAFF.

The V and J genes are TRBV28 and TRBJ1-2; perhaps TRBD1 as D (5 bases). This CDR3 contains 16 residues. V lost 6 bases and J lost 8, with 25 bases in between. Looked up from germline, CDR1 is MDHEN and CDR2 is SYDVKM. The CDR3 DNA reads TGTGCCAGCAGCCCTTTGGGCAGGGCCCGCTCTTCGGGCTACACCTTC. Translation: CASSPLGRARSSGYTF.

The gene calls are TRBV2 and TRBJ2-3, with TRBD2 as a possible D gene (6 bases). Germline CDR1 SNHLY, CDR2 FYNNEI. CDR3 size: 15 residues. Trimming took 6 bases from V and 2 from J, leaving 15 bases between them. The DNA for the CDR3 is TGTGCCAGCAGCCCTTCCGGGACTTACACAGATACGCAGTATTTT. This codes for CASSPSGTYTDTQYF.

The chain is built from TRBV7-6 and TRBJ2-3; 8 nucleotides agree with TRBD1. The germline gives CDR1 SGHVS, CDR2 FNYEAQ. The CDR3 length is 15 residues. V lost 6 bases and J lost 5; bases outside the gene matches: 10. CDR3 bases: TGTGCCAGCAGTTCCCTCGGACAGGGAGAAGATACGCAGTATTTT. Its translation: CASSSLGQGEDTQYF. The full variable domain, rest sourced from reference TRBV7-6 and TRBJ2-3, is GAGVSQSPRYKVTKRGQDVALRCDPISGHVSLYWYRQALGQGPEFLTYFNYEAQQDKSGLPNDRFSAERPEGSISTLTIQRTEQRDSAMYRCASSSLGQGEDTQYFGPGTRLTVL.

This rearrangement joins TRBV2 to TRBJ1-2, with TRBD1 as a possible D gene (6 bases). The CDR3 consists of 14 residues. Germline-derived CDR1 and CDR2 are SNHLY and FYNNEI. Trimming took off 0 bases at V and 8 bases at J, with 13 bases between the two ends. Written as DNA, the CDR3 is TGTGCCAGCAGTGAAGCGCGAGGGGGACGGGGCTACACCTTC. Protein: CASSEARGGRGYTF.

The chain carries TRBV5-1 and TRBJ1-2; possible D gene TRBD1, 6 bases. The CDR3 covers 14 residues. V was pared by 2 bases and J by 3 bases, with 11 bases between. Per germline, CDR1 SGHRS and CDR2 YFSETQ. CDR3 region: CASSLTGSHYGYTF. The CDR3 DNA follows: TGCGCCAGCAGCTTAACAGGGAGTCACTATGGCTACACCTTC.

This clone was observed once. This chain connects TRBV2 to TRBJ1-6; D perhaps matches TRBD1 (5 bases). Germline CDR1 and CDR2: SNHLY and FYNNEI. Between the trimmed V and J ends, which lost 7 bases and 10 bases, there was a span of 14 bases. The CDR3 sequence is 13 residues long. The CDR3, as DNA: TGTGCCAGCACACAGGTGGTGGGGTCACCCCTCCACTTT. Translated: CASTQVVGSPLHF.

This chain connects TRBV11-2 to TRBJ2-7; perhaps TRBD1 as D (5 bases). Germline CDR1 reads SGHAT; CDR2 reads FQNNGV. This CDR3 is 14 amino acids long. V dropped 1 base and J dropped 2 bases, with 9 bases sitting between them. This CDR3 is CASSLARAAYEQYF. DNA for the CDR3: TGTGCCAGCAGCTTAGCCAGGGCTGCCTACGAGCAGTACTTC. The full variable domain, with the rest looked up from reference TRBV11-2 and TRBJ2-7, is EAGVAQSPRYKIIEKRQSVAFWCNPISGHATLYWYQQILGQGPKLLIQFQNNGVVDDSQLPKDRFSAERLKGVDSTLKIQPAKLEDSAVYLCASSLARAAYEQYFGPGTRLTVT.

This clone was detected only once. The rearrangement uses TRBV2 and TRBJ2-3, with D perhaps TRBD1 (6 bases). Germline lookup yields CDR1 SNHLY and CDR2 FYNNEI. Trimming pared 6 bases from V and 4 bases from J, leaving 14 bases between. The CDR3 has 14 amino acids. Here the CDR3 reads CASSRGKGPDTQYF. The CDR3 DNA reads TGTGCCAGCAGCAGGGGTAAAGGGCCAGATACGCAGTATTTT.

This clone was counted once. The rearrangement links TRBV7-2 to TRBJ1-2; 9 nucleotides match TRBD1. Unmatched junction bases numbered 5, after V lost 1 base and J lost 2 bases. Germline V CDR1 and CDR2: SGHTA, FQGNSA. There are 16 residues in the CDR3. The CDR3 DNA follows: TGTGCCAGCAGCTTAGGAGGGACAGGGTTAAACTATGGCTACACCTTC. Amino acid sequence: CASSLGGTGLNYGYTF.

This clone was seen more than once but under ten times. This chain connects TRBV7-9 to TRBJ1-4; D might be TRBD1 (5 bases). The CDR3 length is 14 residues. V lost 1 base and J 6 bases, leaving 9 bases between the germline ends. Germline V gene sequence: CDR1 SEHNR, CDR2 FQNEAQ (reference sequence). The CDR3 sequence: CASSLGGGDEKLFF. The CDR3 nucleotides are TGTGCCAGCAGCTTAGGCGGAGGGGATGAAAAACTGTTTTTT. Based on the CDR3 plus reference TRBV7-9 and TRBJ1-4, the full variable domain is DTGVSQNPRHKITKRGQNVTFRCDPISEHNRLYWYRQTLGQGPEFLTYFQNEAQLEKSRLLSDRFSAERPKGSFSTLEIQRTEQGDSAMYLCASSLGGGDEKLFFGSGTQLSVL.

The CDR3 DNA reads as TGCGCCAGCAGCTTGGGACTAGCGGGATATAGCTCCTACGAGCAGTACTTC. Its protein product is CASSLGLAGYSSYEQYF. The chain joins TRBV5-1 to TRBJ2-7, with 11 bases that match TRBD2. J was trimmed by 0 bases and V by 0 bases; bases with no gene match: 5. This CDR3 comprises 17 residues. CDR1 SGHRS and CDR2 YFSETQ come from the germline V gene. Drawing the rest from reference TRBV5-1 and TRBJ2-7, the complete variable domain is KAGVTQTPRYLIKTRGQQVTLSCSPISGHRSVSWYQQTPGQGLQFLFEYFSETQRNKGNFPGRFSGRQFSNSRSEMNVSTLELGDSALYLCASSLGLAGYSSYEQYFGPGTRLTVT.

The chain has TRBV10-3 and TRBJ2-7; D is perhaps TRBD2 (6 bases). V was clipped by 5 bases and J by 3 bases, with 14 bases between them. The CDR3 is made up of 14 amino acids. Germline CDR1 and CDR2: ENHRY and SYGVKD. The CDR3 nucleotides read TGTGCCATCAGTTGGGCGAATAGCGGCTACGAGCAGTACTTC. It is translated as CAISWANSGYEQYF.

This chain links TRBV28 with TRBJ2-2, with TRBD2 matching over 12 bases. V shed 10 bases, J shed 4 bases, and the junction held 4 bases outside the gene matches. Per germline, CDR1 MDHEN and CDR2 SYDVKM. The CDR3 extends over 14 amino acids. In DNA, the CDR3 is TGTGCCACCTGGACTAGCGGGGTCACCGGGGAGCTGTTTTTT. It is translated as CATWTSGVTGELFF.

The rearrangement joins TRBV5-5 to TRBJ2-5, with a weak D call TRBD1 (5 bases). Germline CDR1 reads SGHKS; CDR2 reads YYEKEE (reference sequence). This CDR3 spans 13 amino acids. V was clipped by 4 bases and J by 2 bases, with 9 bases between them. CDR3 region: CASSPGPQETQYF. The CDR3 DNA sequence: TGTGCCAGCAGCCCAGGGCCTCAAGAGACCCAGTACTTC.

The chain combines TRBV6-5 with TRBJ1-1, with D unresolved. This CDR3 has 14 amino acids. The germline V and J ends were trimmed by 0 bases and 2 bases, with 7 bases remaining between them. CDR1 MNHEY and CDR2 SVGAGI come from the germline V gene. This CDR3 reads CASSYSAVNTEAFF. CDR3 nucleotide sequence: TGTGCCAGCAGTTACTCGGCGGTTAACACTGAAGCTTTCTTT.

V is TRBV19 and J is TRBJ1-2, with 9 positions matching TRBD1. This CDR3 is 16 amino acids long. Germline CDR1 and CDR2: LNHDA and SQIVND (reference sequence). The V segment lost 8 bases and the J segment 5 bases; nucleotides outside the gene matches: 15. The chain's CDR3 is CASSPLPGQGGYGYTF. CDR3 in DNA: TGTGCCAGTTCCCCCCTTCCGGGACAGGGAGGTTATGGCTACACCTTC.

CDR3 loop: CAILGHSSGNTIYF. The CDR3 DNA reads as TGTGCCATTCTGGGCCATTCCTCTGGAAACACCATATATTTT. The chain couples TRBV19 to TRBJ1-3, with no clear D. Germline CDR1 is LNHDA and CDR2 is SQIVND (reference sequence). The CDR3 has 14 amino acids. V was clipped by 10 bases and J by 0 bases, with 13 bases between them.

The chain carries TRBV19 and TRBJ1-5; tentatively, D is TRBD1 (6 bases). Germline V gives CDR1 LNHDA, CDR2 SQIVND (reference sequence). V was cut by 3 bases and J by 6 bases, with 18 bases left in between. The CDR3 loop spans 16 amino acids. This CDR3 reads CASSIRGTATGQPQHF. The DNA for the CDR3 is TGTGCCAGTAGTATCAGGGGAACGGCAACCGGTCAGCCCCAGCATTTT.

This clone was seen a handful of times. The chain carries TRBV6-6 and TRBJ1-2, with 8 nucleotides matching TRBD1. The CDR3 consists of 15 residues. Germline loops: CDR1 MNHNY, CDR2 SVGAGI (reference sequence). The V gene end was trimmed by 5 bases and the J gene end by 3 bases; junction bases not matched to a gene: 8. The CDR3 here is CASSQPSDRDYGYTF. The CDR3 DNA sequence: TGTGCCAGCAGTCAACCCTCGGACAGGGACTATGGCTACACCTTC.

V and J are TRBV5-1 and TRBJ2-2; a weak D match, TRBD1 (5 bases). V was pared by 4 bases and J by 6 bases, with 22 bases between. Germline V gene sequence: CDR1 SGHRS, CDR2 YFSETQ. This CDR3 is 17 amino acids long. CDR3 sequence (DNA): TGCGCCAGCAGCCTTGACAGTATCGGTTCGGGTGCCGGGGAGCTGTTTTTT. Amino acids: CASSLDSIGSGAGELFF. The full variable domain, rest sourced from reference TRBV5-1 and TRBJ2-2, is KAGVTQTPRYLIKTRGQQVTLSCSPISGHRSVSWYQQTPGQGLQFLFEYFSETQRNKGNFPGRFSGRQFSNSRSEMNVSTLELGDSALYLCASSLDSIGSGAGELFFGEGSRLTVL.